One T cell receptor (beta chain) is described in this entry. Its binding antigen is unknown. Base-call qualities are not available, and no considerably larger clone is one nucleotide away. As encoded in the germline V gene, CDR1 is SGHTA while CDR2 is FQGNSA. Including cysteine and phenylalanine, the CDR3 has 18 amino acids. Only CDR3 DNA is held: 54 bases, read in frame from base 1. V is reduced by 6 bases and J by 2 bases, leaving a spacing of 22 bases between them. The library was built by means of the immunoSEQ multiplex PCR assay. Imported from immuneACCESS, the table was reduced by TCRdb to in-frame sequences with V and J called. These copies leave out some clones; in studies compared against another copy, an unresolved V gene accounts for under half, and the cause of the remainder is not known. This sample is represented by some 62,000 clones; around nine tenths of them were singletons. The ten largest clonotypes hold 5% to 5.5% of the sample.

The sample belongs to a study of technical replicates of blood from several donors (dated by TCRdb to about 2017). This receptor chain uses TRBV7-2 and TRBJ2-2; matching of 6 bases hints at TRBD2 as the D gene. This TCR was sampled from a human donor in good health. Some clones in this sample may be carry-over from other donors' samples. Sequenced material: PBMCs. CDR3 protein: CASSLRSMGRGNTGELFF. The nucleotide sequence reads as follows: TGTGCCAGCAGTCTTAGGAGTATGGGGCGGGGAAACACCGGGGAGCTGTTTTTT.